Shown below are 5 T cell receptor beta chains from a single sample sequenced in a study of T cells in tuberculosis. After thawing and overnight rest, PBMC were stained with GMM-loaded CD1B tetramer, viability dye and anti-CD3 for sorting. C32 glucose monomycolate from Rhodococcus equi was loaded onto the CD1B tetramers. Measured with immunoSEQ multiplex PCR; TCRdb has only the in-frame clones, and not every one. This sample yields tens of thousands of clones, of which roughly 93% are seen a single time; under 2.5% belongs to the top ten. Input material: CD1b-GMM tetramer-negative cells sorted from PBMCs. The receptors were sampled from an adult woman with latent tuberculosis.

This clone has a single count. This rearrangement joins TRBV10-2 to TRBJ2-7; 7 bases fit TRBD2. The CDR3 totals 14 residues. Germline trimming cut 6 bases from V and 3 bases from J; bases unmatched to any gene: 8. Germline CDR1 reads WSHSY; CDR2 reads SAAADI. CDR3 region: CASRGGTGVYEQYF. The CDR3 nucleotides read TGCGCCAGCAGGGGGGGGACGGGGGTCTACGAGCAGTACTTC.

This clone was found once. The chain joins TRBV7-2 to TRBJ2-2; TRBD1 aligns across 8 bases. CDR1 is SGHTA and CDR2 is FQGNSA in the germline V gene. This CDR3 contains 15 residues. With V trimmed by 5 bases and J by 6 bases, 8 bases remained unmatched. Here the CDR3 reads CASSARGRNPGELFF. CDR3 DNA sequence: TGTGCCAGCAGCGCCAGGGGGCGCAATCCCGGGGAGCTGTTTTTT.

The rearrangement uses TRBV5-8 and TRBJ2-7; perhaps TRBD2 as D (5 bases). The CDR3 covers 14 residues. The V gene's germline CDR1 is SGHTS and CDR2 YDEGEE. Deletions cut 4 bases from V and 5 bases from J, with 16 bases between. CDR3 amino acids: CASSPSPRGNEQYV. The CDR3, as DNA: TGTGCCAGCAGCCCCTCCCCCCGGGGTAACGAGCAGTACGTC.

The chain has TRBV6-6 and TRBJ1-2; D is possibly TRBD1 (6 bases). CDR3 length: 14 amino acids. Germline CDR1 MNHNY, CDR2 SVGAGI (reference sequence). V gave up 5 bases and J gave up 7 bases, with 17 bases separating them. CDR3 sequence: CASSGVGQLGGYTF. Here the CDR3 DNA reads TGTGCCAGCAGTGGAGTAGGACAGCTTGGTGGCTACACCTTC.

The chain recombines TRBV7-9 with TRBJ1-2; maybe TRBD1 (5 bases). This CDR3 contains 14 residues. The germline CDR1 and CDR2 sequences are SEHNR and FQNEAQ (reference sequence). V lost 2 bases and J 5 bases, leaving 12 bases between the germline ends. The CDR3 loop reads CASSLNWGDYGYTF. CDR3 sequence (DNA): TGTGCCAGCAGCTTAAATTGGGGGGATTATGGCTACACCTTC.